Listed below are T cell receptor beta chains from one sample, sequenced in a study of cytomegalovirus exposure and HLA in healthy donors. The table came from immunoSEQ multiplex PCR; TCRdb's copy has only in-frame clones and leaves some out. Of approximately 180,000 clones in the sample, around nine tenths were seen once. Sequenced: PBMCs. All receptors derive from a woman aged 18-29 years in good health and CMV-seronegative. Each CDR3 is given with its conserved first and last residue. D genes are given only for firm matches. The size field is filled for only some rows; it gives once, few, many or a size class.

j_call,v_call,d_call,clone_size,cdr3_aa,cdr3_nt
TRBJ2-7,TRBV28,-,-,CASSLPAADYEQYF,TGTGCCAGCAGTTTGCCCGCTGCAGATTACGAGCAGTACTTC
TRBJ1-1,TRBV7-9,-,-,CASSPRDSSNTEAFF,TGTGCCAGCAGCCCCCGGGACTCTTCGAACACTGAAGCTTTCTTT
TRBJ2-5,TRBV7-9,TRBD2,-,CASSSLAGGPGETQYF,TGTGCCAGCAGCTCACTAGCGGGAGGGCCGGGGGAGACCCAGTACTTC
TRBJ1-5,TRBV7-9,TRBD1,-,CASSPQGLPQPQHF,TGTGCCAGCAGCCCACAGGGGCTTCCACAGCCCCAGCATTTT
TRBJ2-7,TRBV15,TRBD1,-,CATSGRQGSYEQYF,TGTGCCACCAGCGGCCGACAGGGTTCCTACGAGCAGTACTTC
TRBJ1-2,TRBV10-1,-,-,CASSESAAGINTYGYTF,TGCGCCAGCAGTGAGTCGGCGGCTGGAATTAATACCTATGGCTACACCTTC
TRBJ2-2,TRBV11-2,-,-,CASSLVTSLLTGELFF,TGTGCCAGCAGCTTAGTCACTAGCTTACTTACCGGGGAGCTGTTTTTT
TRBJ1-1,TRBV7-2,-,-,CASSLGGGGGGEAFF,TGTGCCAGCAGCCTGGGGGGAGGGGGTGGAGGTGAAGCTTTCTTT
TRBJ1-2,TRBV11-2,TRBD1,once,CASSPDRGGYGYTF,TGTGCCAGCAGCCCTGACAGGGGGGGGTATGGCTACACCTTC
TRBJ2-1,TRBV19,-,-,CASSDRLPISYNEQFF,TGTGCCAGTAGTGACAGGCTCCCCATCTCCTACAATGAGCAGTTCTTC
TRBJ2-5,TRBV18,TRBD1,-,CASSPRQGGQETQYF,TGTGCCAGCTCACCACGACAGGGGGGACAAGAGACCCAGTACTTC
TRBJ1-1,TRBV6-1,-,-,CASRRSPGQPTLF,TGTGCCAGCAGGCGTTCACCGGGACAACCTACCCTCTTT
TRBJ2-7,TRBV7-6,TRBD2,-,CASSAISGTSYEQYF,TGTGCCAGCAGCGCTATTAGCGGGACCTCCTACGAGCAGTACTTC
TRBJ1-1,TRBV28,TRBD1,-,CASSLRRGLAEAFF,TGTGCCAGCAGTTTGCGCAGGGGGCTCGCTGAAGCTTTCTTT
TRBJ2-2,TRBV5-4,TRBD1,-,CASSWGQGGTGELFF,TGTGCCAGCAGCTGGGGACAGGGGGGGACCGGGGAGCTGTTTTTT
TRBJ2-7,TRBV9,TRBD1,few,CASSVAGTGSSYEQYF,TGTGCCAGCAGCGTAGCGGGGACAGGGAGCTCCTACGAGCAGTACTTC
TRBJ1-2,TRBV11-2,TRBD1,-,CASSLDRDYGYTF,TGTGCCAGCAGCCTAGACAGGGACTATGGCTACACCTTC
TRBJ1-6,TRBV28,-,-,CASSFLRSSYNSPLHF,TGTGCCAGCAGTTTCCTTCGGAGCTCCTATAATTCACCCCTCCACTTT